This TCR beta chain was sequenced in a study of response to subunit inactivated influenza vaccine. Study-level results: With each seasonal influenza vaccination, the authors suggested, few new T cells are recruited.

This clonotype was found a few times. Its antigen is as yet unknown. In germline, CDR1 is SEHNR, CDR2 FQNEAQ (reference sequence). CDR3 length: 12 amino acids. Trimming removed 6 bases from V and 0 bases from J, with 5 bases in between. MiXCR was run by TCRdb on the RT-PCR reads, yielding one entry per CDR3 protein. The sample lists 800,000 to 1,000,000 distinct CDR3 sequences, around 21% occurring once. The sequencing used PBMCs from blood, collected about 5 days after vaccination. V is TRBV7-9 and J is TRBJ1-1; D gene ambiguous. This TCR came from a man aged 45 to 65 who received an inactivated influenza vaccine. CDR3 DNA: TGTGCCAGCAGAACAATGAACACTGAAGCTTTCTTT. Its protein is CASRTMNTEAFF.